This record covers a single T cell receptor (beta chain). Its antigen remains unidentified. Base qualities were left out, and no much larger clone turns up one base away. The cohort consisted of 650 to 700 healthy bone marrow donors. All cohort members were sampled while nominally healthy, although unrecorded immune exposures were likely present. The donor tested CMV seropositive, placing the donor among the approximately 290 seropositive members of the cohort. Every donor gave a peripheral blood sample, and the peripheral blood mononuclear cells from that sample were used for TCR beta sequencing. Genomic DNA was extracted from the blood cell samples with the Qiagen DNeasy Blood Extraction Kit. These data are taken from a study of cytomegalovirus exposure and HLA in healthy donors listed by TCRdb under 2017. With regard to the full study: According to an earlier analysis of around 600 of the donors, about 179 million T cells yielded some 120 million unique TCR beta sequences and about 280 Gb of sequence data. The study used immunosequencing to profile the T cell repertoires of some 600 subjects and linked those repertoires to cytomegalovirus serostatus. The study aimed to test whether cataloging public T cell receptors could reveal signatures of past pathogen exposure. Both class I and class II loci were covered by HLA typing, at four-digit resolution. Among 300 to 500 genotyped donors of the cohort, an average of around 240,000 unique TCR beta nucleotide sequences was sequenced per donor, of which about 18% were non-productive. Five DR-DQ haplotypes were treated as single units for association and clustering because of strong linkage in the cohort. An early release covering roughly 640 HLA-typed donors comprised about 300 gigabases of sequencing data and tens of millions of unique TCR sequences. Alongside the repertoire data, information on donor age, sex, ethnicity and CMV serostatus was compiled. In a later analysis, previously published TCR beta repertoires from several hundred donors were re-analyzed and high-resolution HLA genotyping was added so that TCR occurrence patterns could be studied. Typing coverage differed by locus: A, B, C, DRB1 and DQB1 were typed in about 629-640 donors, DQA1 in 500 to 550, DPA1 in around 600, and DPB1 in approximately 450. Among the roughly 400 genotyped donors, around 79% belonged to the genetic ancestry cluster associated with self-reported Caucasian donors. Every discovery cohort repertoire had been produced on one sequencing platform. An earlier analysis of several hundred of the donors applied high-throughput TCR beta sequencing to assess whether each TCR beta V gene segment acted as functional or pseudogenic. To predict cytomegalovirus infection status, the study combined high-throughput TCR immunosequencing, statistical association of individual TCRs with disease status, and machine learning. The later analysis used no new phenotypic data to find candidate immune exposures, relying instead on TCR beta sequences and their occurrence across donors. Besides the first cohort of approximately 710 subjects, a separate validation cohort made up of 95 to 150 different subjects was used. A later genetic analysis took genome-wide SNP genotypes for about 55% of the 666 donors and used that subset as a discovery cohort. Summary of the overall study and its limitations: According to a later analysis, TCR association rates differed among HLA loci, with DRB1 alleles showing the most associated TCRs and HLA-C alleles showing the fewest. This cohort had only TCR beta chains sequenced, and the lack of alpha or paired-chain data limited which features could be detected. In an earlier analysis of 587 of the donors, most TCR beta V segments appeared in productive rearrangements about 87% or about 30% of the time, broadly matching IMGT annotations. In vitro tests confirmed that three of the cytomegalovirus-associated TCR beta chains recognize cytomegalovirus antigens. Some IMGT-functional V segments, including TRBV6-2 and TRBV6-3, could not be distinguished by the 87-base-pair reads and were therefore excluded. Linkage disequilibrium might explain the correlated functional status among segregating V segments, but an unknown experimental factor could not be excluded. CMV serostatus was the only immune exposure information available for the cohort. In both the original and validation cohorts, the classifier was reported to diagnose cytomegalovirus status with high specificity and sensitivity. Compared with the approximately 700-donor mean, donors in an Asian-associated ancestry cluster had fewer N-insertions in productive TCRs, according to a later genetic analysis. The study listed 164 TCR beta chains as associated with cytomegalovirus. Presence/absence analyses assumed roughly uniform sequencing depth across donors, an assumption that may not hold. In a later analysis, around 17,000 TCR beta sequences were associated with specific HLA alleles at a false discovery rate of 0.05. A further reported finding was that TCR beta sequences accurately predicted the HLA-A and HLA-B alleles for most subjects in the first cohort. The earlier analysis of a few hundred of the donors excluded over 15 rarely observed V segments, including chromosome 9 orphons, because counts were too low. A later analysis found that most CMV-associated TCR beta chains appeared HLA-restricted, with HLA associations seemingly driven largely by CMV exposure. In a later analysis, several top co-occurrence clusters were reported to appear linked to parvovirus B19, influenza, CMV and Epstein-Barr virus. Because HLA typing was missing for some donors at each locus, association tests included only the typed subset. A group of highly shared sequence variants was considered likely to be a technical artifact of the sequencing pipeline. Across donors, most TCR sequences were observed very rarely, whereas some public TCRs were present in many individuals. A later genetic analysis associated a missense DCLRE1C variant with V-gene and J-gene trimming of TCR beta chains, and an independent cohort replicated the association. When HLA alleles, especially DR and DQ, strongly co-occurred, TCR associations were difficult to assign to individual alleles. Compared with equally common non-associated chains, HLA-associated TCR beta chains in a later analysis were more clonally expanded and had lower generation probabilities. It was suggested by the authors that the approach could potentially be generalized to other disease states and immunological phenotypes.

Library preparation used the immunoSEQ multiplex PCR assay. For the multiplex PCR, a mixture combining 60 forward primers for TCR Vbeta segments and 13 reverse primers for TCR Jbeta segments was used. Amplification of the CDR3 region of rearranged TCR beta genes was performed with a multiplex PCR assay on genomic DNA. On the Illumina HiSeq System, the amplified TCR beta libraries were sequenced as 87-base-pair reads. The study's processing was this. Across the 500 to 750 repertoires, a later analysis counted about 81 million unique TCR beta chains, 9.5 million to 13 million of which were shared by at least two donors. To remove PCR and sequencing errors, raw reads were error-corrected and collapsed into unique sequences using a nearest-neighbor algorithm that merged closely related sequences. Alignment of CDR3 sequences to IMGT reference sequences was used to assign V, D and J gene segments. Each retained sequence needed at least a six-nucleotide match to both a V gene segment and a J gene segment. A rearrangement was called productive if the CDR3 had no stop codons and remained in frame with V and J, and every other rearrangement was called non-productive. CDR3 was defined according to IMGT convention as the region running from the second conserved V-encoded cysteine to the conserved J-encoded phenylalanine. In an earlier analysis of some 550 of the donors, sequences lacking an unambiguous match to a single V gene segment were excluded. In an earlier analysis of roughly 600 of the donors, a V segment was called functional when productive rearrangements were above 56.7%, and segregating when the standard deviation between donors exceeded 5%. A statistical classification framework was built to diagnose cytomegalovirus status from the catalog of TCR beta chain sequences. In a later analysis, V and J genes were assigned by comparing TCR nucleotide sequences against IMGT/GENE-DB human TR gene sequences. A later analysis assigned CDR3 sequences and most-parsimonious VDJ recombination scenarios with the TCRdist pipeline. In a later analysis, every TCR beta chain was defined by the combination of its CDR3 amino acid sequence and its V-gene family, and reads without a unique V-gene family were dropped. In a later analysis, approximately 640 highly shared, low-generation-probability nucleotide sequences were removed to address suspected cross-contamination and a sequencing artifact. In a later analysis, a clonal expansion index was calculated for each public chain from normalized within-repertoire ranks of inferred template counts. Generation probabilities in a later analysis came from a VDJ recombination model fitted to out-of-frame rearrangements, and those results were checked against IGoR. Hypergeometric tests were used in a later analysis to score TCR-TCR, TCR-HLA and TCR-CMV co-occurrence, with a repertoire-size bias correction applied to the TCR pairs. A later analysis estimated false discovery rates by permuting HLA or CMV assignments 20 times. In a later analysis, co-occurring TCRs were grouped using DBSCAN, and TCRdist sequence similarity was added for clustering within HLA-allele-positive subsets. Co-occurrence clustering excluded repertoires with fewer than 30,000 or more than 120,000 public chains, plus five with anomalous nucleotide sharing. Here the immuneACCESS table is served through TCRdb, limited to in-frame sequences with V and J called. Missing clones are a known gap in these copies; in checked studies unresolved V genes cover under half, and the rest lacks a known reason. Clonal size and the V and J genes are those of that table, whereas D and trimming came from the DNA. In all, the sample holds approximately 82,000 clones, and approximately 74% of those were seen once. The ten most abundant clones make up more than 5.5% of the sample.

V and J are trimmed by 3 bases and 3 bases, and the gene matches miss 9 bases of the junction. The germline V gene specifies KGHSH as CDR1 and LQKENI as CDR2. Its CDR3 holds 16 amino acids, cysteine through phenylalanine. The kept DNA is CDR3 alone, 48 bases in frame from the first base. Sequenced: PBMCs. This TCR was sampled from a woman aged 45-59 years in good health and CMV-seropositive. The sequence joins TRBV18 to TRBJ2-3, and 7 bases in between align with TRBD1. The DNA sequence follows: TGTGCCAGCTCACCCGATCGGGACAGCAGAACAGATACGCAGTATTTT. Translation gives CASSPDRDSRTDTQYF.